This T cell receptor beta chain was captured in a study of PD-1 blockade in mismatch repair-deficient tumors. For the study at large: Enrolled about 2013-2016, patients had progressing, pretreated mismatch repair-deficient cancers of approximately 13 types. Notes on the study in general: Rapid post-treatment expansion, then contraction, generally preceding radiologic response, marked tumor-resident clones.

This CDR3 has 15 residues. Germline loops: CDR1 SGHRS, CDR2 YFSETQ. V was clipped by 1 base and J by 4 bases, with 12 bases between them. Note on this clone: The antigen is undetermined.

Clones were sequenced by immunoSEQ multiplex PCR, and TCRdb holds only the in-frame ones, with some missing. Of 60,000 to 70,000 clones listed, approximately 88% are singletons. Every patient had mismatch repair deficiency by PCR or immunohistochemistry. Three pembrolizumab responders had their TCRs sequenced. The rearrangement joins TRBV5-1 to TRBJ2-1; TRBD1 might be the D (6 bases). The sequence derives from an adult with mismatch repair-deficient cancer. This material consisted of peripheral blood, taken 52 weeks after starting pembrolizumab. DNA for the CDR3: TGCGCCAGCAGCTTGTCGGGACACACATACAATGAGCAGTTCTTC. It codes for CASSLSGHTYNEQFF.